The 21 T cell receptor beta chains listed next were all sequenced from one sample in a study of shared clonotypes between healthy human individuals. It was CD45RO-negative cells, positively selected for CCR7, that made up naive CD8 cells, with terminally differentiated effector memory CD45RA+ cells excluded. Measured with immunoSEQ multiplex PCR; TCRdb has only the in-frame clones, and not every one. The sample holds about 2.1 million clones, 90% to 95% seen once. Sequencing was performed on naive CD8+ T cells from PBMCs. The receptors were gathered from a young man in good health. Some clones in this sample may be carry-over from other donors' samples.

J is TRBJ2-7 and V is TRBV29-1; D unclear. There are 15 residues in the CDR3. Trimming removed 0 bases from V and 2 bases from J, with 14 bases in between. Germline V gene sequence: CDR1 SQVTM, CDR2 ANQGSEA. CDR3 DNA: TGCAGCGTTGAAGATCGTCACGGAACAACCTACGAGCAGTACTTC. Its translation: CSVEDRHGTTYEQYF.

The rearrangement uses TRBV28 and TRBJ2-1; 7 nucleotides match TRBD1. CDR1 and CDR2 from the germline V gene are MDHEN and SYDVKM. The V segment lost 4 bases and the J segment 7 bases; nucleotides outside the gene matches: 7. The CDR3 has 14 amino acids. The CDR3 DNA sequence: TGTGCCAGCAGTTGGGAACAGGGGTGGAATGAGCAGTTCTTC. Translating it yields CASSWEQGWNEQFF.

This rearrangement joins TRBV4-1 to TRBJ2-5; a weak D match, TRBD2 (6 bases). Germline loops: CDR1 MGHRA, CDR2 YSYEKL. The CDR3 extends over 14 amino acids. V was pared by 4 bases and J by 5 bases, with 14 bases between. CDR3 bases: TGCGCCAGCAGCCCGTACGGAGGGCTGGAGACCCAGTACTTC. It specifies CASSPYGGLETQYF.

The CDR3 reads CATRILNTGELFF. CDR3 bases: TGTGCCACCAGGATTCTGAACACCGGGGAGCTGTTTTTT. The rearrangement joins TRBV7-9 to TRBJ2-2; D remains unclear. The V and J ends lost 10 bases and 1 base respectively, with 10 bases between them. The CDR3 has 13 residues. CDR1 is SEHNR, CDR2 FQNEAQ, per germline (reference sequence).

This clone was recorded only once. The chain uses TRBV5-6 and TRBJ2-2; D possibly corresponds to TRBD1 (6 bases). CDR1 is SGHDT, CDR2 YYEEEE, per germline. Trimming stripped 4 bases from V and 4 bases from J, with 17 bases between. This CDR3 comprises 16 residues. The CDR3 here is CASSKGGARGTGELFF. For the CDR3, the DNA is TGTGCCAGCAGCAAAGGGGGAGCTCGGGGCACCGGGGAGCTGTTTTTT.

The chain couples TRBV4-1 to TRBJ2-4; D is possibly TRBD2 (6 bases). Looked up from germline, CDR1 is MGHRA and CDR2 is YSYEKL. The CDR3 is 16 amino acids. Trimming removed 2 bases at V and 7 bases at J, with 18 bases between. The CDR3, as DNA: TGCGCCAGCAGCCAATCCCTTGCGGAGGGGACGAACATTCAGTACTTC. Translating gives CASSQSLAEGTNIQYF.

The J gene is TRBJ1-1, the V gene TRBV6-5; D uncertain. The V gene's germline CDR1 is MNHEY and CDR2 SVGAGI. Trimming took 0 bases from V and 7 from J, leaving 12 bases between them. The length of the CDR3 is 14 residues. The CDR3 loop reads CASSYSEGSDEAFF. As DNA, the CDR3 is TGTGCCAGCAGTTACTCGGAGGGAAGCGATGAAGCTTTCTTT.

The rearrangement links TRBV6-1 to TRBJ2-1, with D possibly being TRBD2 (6 bases). Germline lookup yields CDR1 MNHNS and CDR2 SASEGT. The V end lost 0 bases, the J end lost 8 bases, and 17 bases lay between the germline ends. This CDR3 contains 16 residues. CDR3: CASSEARLGPVDEQFF. The CDR3 DNA reads TGTGCCAGCAGTGAAGCGCGACTAGGGCCTGTGGATGAGCAGTTCTTC.

The chain couples TRBV7-2 to TRBJ1-2, with 10 nucleotides matching TRBD1. The V gene's germline CDR1 is SGHTA and CDR2 FQGNSA. Trimming took 5 bases from V and 4 from J; bases not matched to a gene: 7. The CDR3 sequence is 15 residues long. The CDR3 DNA sequence: TGTGCCAGCAGCCCAAGACAGGGGGCGTTCTATGGCTACACCTTC. Translating it yields CASSPRQGAFYGYTF.

The chain has TRBV6-5 and TRBJ1-1, with TRBD1 identical over 8 bases. Germline values: CDR1 MNHEY, CDR2 SVGAGI. V was clipped by 6 bases and J by 4 bases; unmatched bases: 10. The CDR3 has 15 residues. The CDR3 protein is CASRGSGGGITEAFF. For the CDR3, the DNA is TGTGCCAGCAGGGGCTCAGGGGGCGGTATCACTGAAGCTTTCTTT.

The J gene is TRBJ2-7, the V gene TRBV27, with D perhaps matching TRBD2 (5 bases). Trimming took 4 bases from V and 3 from J, leaving 10 bases between them. The germline V gene has CDR1 MNHEY and CDR2 SMNVEV (reference sequence). This CDR3 contains 13 residues. The CDR3 reads CASSSGENYEQYF. CDR3 in DNA: TGTGCCAGCAGTTCCGGGGAGAACTACGAGCAGTACTTC.

About this clone: Distinct nucleotide sequences in the sample also encode this CDR3. The chain uses TRBV28 and TRBJ2-1, with a possible D match to TRBD2 (5 bases). CDR1 is MDHEN, CDR2 SYDVKM, per germline. The CDR3 contains 13 residues. V was cut by 5 bases and J by 4 bases, with 9 bases left in between. The CDR3 DNA follows: TGTGCCAGCAGTCTGACTACATACAATGAGCAGTTCTTC. Translated: CASSLTTYNEQFF.

V is TRBV4-3 and J is TRBJ1-4; D remains unclear. This CDR3 comprises 15 residues. The germline CDR1 and CDR2 sequences are LGHNA and YSLEER. The V gene lost 1 base and the J gene lost 4 bases, with 10 bases spanning the gap. The CDR3 protein is CASSQAQEINEKLFF. CDR3 DNA: TGCGCCAGCAGCCAAGCCCAGGAGATTAATGAAAAACTGTTTTTT.

This clone was found once. The gene calls are TRBV29-1 and TRBJ2-1; 14 bases agree with TRBD2. Germline lookup yields CDR1 SQVTM and CDR2 ANQGSEA. The CDR3 consists of 18 residues. V lost 4 bases, J lost 8 bases, and 16 bases stayed unmatched. CDR3 coding DNA: TGCAGCGTTGCAGGGGGACTAGCGGGAGAAACGGGGAACGATGAGCAGTTCTTC. Translated, it gives CSVAGGLAGETGNDEQFF.

J is TRBJ1-4 and V is TRBV15; D gene uncertain. The CDR3 runs to 19 residues. The V gene lost 5 bases and the J gene lost 0 bases, with 22 bases spanning the gap. The V gene's germline CDR1 is LNHNV and CDR2 YYDKDF (reference sequence). The CDR3 loop is CATSYRDRVLGATNEKLFF. The CDR3, as DNA: TGTGCCACCAGCTATAGGGATAGGGTGTTGGGAGCAACTAATGAAAAACTGTTTTTT.

CDR3 nucleotide sequence: TGTGGGGGGGAGACAAATGAAAAACTGTTTTTT. Residues: CGGETNEKLFF. This chain uses TRBV30 with TRBJ1-4; D is possibly TRBD1 (5 bases). Germline CDR1 reads GTSNPN; CDR2 reads SVGIG (reference sequence). The CDR3 length is 11 residues.

V usage is TRBV7-8 and J usage is TRBJ2-7; D is possibly TRBD2 (6 bases). The CDR3 spans 14 residues. V was pared by 5 bases and J by 7 bases, with 18 bases between. Germline assignment: CDR1 SGHVS and CDR2 FQNEAQ. CDR3 DNA sequence: TGTGCCAGCAGCCCCTGGTCTGGGGCGGGAGAGCAGTACTTC. This gives the protein CASSPWSGAGEQYF.

The V gene is TRBV4-1, the J gene TRBJ1-2; 7 bases map to TRBD1. The CDR3 totals 13 residues. The germline V gene has CDR1 MGHRA and CDR2 YSYEKL. With V trimmed by 6 bases and J by 5 bases, 6 bases remained unmatched. The CDR3 spells CASSPGQKYGYTF. CDR3 in DNA: TGCGCCAGCAGTCCGGGACAGAAATATGGCTACACCTTC.

This clone showed up just once. The J gene is TRBJ2-7, the V gene TRBV7-8; D gene unclear. V lost 0 bases and J lost 0, with 6 bases in between. Germline CDR1 SGHVS, CDR2 FQNEAQ. This CDR3 region has 14 residues. The CDR3 nucleotides read TGTGCCAGCAGCTTAGCGCTAAGCTCCTACGAGCAGTACTTC. It translates to CASSLALSSYEQYF.

The chain recombines TRBV7-9 with TRBJ1-1; D not resolved. CDR1 is SEHNR, CDR2 FQNEAQ, per germline (reference sequence). The CDR3 runs 14 residues. V was pared by 1 base and J by 6 bases, with 12 bases between. The CDR3 nucleotides read TGTGCCAGCAGCTTAGTCATCGGGAAGGCTGAAGCTTTCTTT. This sequence encodes CASSLVIGKAEAFF.

The chain has TRBV29-1 and TRBJ2-2, with 9 bases lining up with TRBD1. Germline V CDR1 and CDR2: SQVTM, ANQGSEA. V was clipped by 6 bases and J by 6 bases; unmatched bases: 5. The CDR3 is 13 residues long. The CDR3 region has the DNA TGCAGCGTCCGGACAGGGGCGGCCGGGGAGCTGTTTTTT. It encodes CSVRTGAAGELFF.